This TCR beta chain was observed in a study of persistence of HIV-infected CD4 T cells. Cells were stimulated nonspecifically with anti-CD3/anti-CD28 magnetic beads. CD4+ T cells upregulating both CD40 ligand and CD69 were sorted as responding cells. Stimulated PBMCs had first been depleted of CD8+ T cells. On this clone itself: Its antigen is currently unknown.

Trimming cost V 2 bases and J 5 bases, with 4 bases left between them. The CDR3 has 12 amino acids. CDR1 is GTSNPN and CDR2 is SVGIG in the germline V gene (reference sequence). The immunoSEQ assay was version 4, run in survey mode. Repertoires were generated with immunoSEQ multiplex PCR, while TCRdb's copy carries only in-frame clones and drops some. The sample consists of 44,000 or so clones, approximately 91% of them appearing once. This sample comprised CD4+ T cells sorted from PBMCs after roughly 18-hour stimulation, obtained from a patient who received antiretroviral therapy. The chain is built from TRBV30 and TRBJ1-6; the D is unclear. This clonotype was sampled from an adult man with HIV who was CMV-seropositive. Here the CDR3 DNA reads TGTGCCTGGAGTCCTGATAATTCACCCCTCCACTTT. Its protein is CAWSPDNSPLHF.